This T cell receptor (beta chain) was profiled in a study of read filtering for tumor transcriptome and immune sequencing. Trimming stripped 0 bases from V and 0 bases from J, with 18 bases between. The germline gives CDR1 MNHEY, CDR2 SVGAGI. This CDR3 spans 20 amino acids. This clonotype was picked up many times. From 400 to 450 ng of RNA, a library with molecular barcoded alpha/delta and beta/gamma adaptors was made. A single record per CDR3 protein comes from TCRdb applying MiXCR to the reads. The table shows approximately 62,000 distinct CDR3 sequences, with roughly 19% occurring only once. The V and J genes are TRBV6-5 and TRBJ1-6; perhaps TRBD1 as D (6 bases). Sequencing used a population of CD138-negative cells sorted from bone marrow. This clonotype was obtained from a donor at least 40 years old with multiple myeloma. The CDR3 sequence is CASSYSTGRGGSSYNSPLHF. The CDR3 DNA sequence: TGTGCCAGCAGTTACTCAACGGGCAGAGGGGGGTCCTCCTATAATTCACCCCTCCACTTT.